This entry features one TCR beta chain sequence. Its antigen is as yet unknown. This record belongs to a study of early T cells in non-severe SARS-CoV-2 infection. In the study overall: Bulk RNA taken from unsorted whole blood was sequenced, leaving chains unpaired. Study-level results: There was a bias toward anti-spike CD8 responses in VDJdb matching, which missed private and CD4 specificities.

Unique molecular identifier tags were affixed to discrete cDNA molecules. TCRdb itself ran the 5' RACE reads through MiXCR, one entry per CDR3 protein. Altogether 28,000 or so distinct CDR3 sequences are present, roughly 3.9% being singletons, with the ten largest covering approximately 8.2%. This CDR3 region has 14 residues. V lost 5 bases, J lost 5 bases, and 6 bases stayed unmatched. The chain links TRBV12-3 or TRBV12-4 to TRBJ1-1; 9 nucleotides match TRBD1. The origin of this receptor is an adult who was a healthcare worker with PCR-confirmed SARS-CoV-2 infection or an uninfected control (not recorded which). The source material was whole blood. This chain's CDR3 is CASSPQGAVTEAFF. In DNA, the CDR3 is TGTGCCAGCAGTCCACAGGGGGCAGTGACTGAAGCTTTCTTT.